Following are 30 T cell receptor beta chains from one sample sequenced in a study of blood T cells in healthy people across ages. Primers used in a second PCR of roughly 7 to 12 cycles were a sample-barcoded 5' primer and a J-beta primer mix. Each CDR3 protein is one row after TCRdb ran MiXCR on the 5' RACE reads. The profile covers 1.5 million to 2 million distinct CDR3 sequences, with about two fifths appearing a single time and more than 20% taken by the ten largest. Sequenced material: blood. The receptors come from a human donor in good health.

This clonotype has a handful of counts. The V gene is TRBV14, the J gene TRBJ1-1, with D unclear. The germline V and J ends were trimmed by 3 bases and 6 bases, with 11 bases remaining between them. The CDR3 runs 13 residues. Per the germline V gene, CDR1 is SGHDN and CDR2 is FVKESK. CDR3 sequence (DNA): TGTGCCAGCAGCCAGTTGGGAACGGCTGAAGCTTTCTTT. This sequence encodes CASSQLGTAEAFF.

The chain recombines TRBV7-2 with TRBJ2-4; 7 bases are a match to TRBD1. This CDR3 is built from 15 residues. Germline V gene lookup returns CDR1 SGHTA and CDR2 FQGNSA. Losses at the gene ends were 6 bases for V and 1 base for J; bases not matched to a gene: 6. CDR3 region: CASSLVQGAKNIQYF. As DNA, the CDR3 is TGTGCCAGCAGTCTAGTACAGGGGGCCAAAAACATTCAGTACTTC.

This chain links TRBV29-1 with TRBJ2-5; D not resolved. The length of the CDR3 is 12 residues. Between the trimmed V and J ends, which lost 4 bases and 2 bases, there was a span of 8 bases. Germline lookup yields CDR1 SQVTM and CDR2 ANQGSEA. The CDR3 coding sequence is TGCAGCGTTGTATCAAAGCAAGAGACCCAGTACTTC. This codes for CSVVSKQETQYF.

This rearrangement joins TRBV28 to TRBJ2-4; TRBD2 aligns across 8 bases. Per the germline V gene, CDR1 is MDHEN and CDR2 is SYDVKM. This CDR3 has 16 residues. V was clipped by 4 bases and J by 7 bases; unmatched bases: 12. CDR3 sequence reads: CASSSPPGGARNIQYF. The CDR3 bases are TGTGCCAGCAGTTCCCCCCCGGGGGGGGCGAGGAACATTCAGTACTTC.

J is TRBJ1-1 and V is TRBV7-9; D gene unclear. This CDR3 is 10 amino acids long. V lost 7 bases to trimming and J lost 11 bases, with 11 bases between them. The V gene's germline CDR1 is SEHNR and CDR2 FQNEAQ (reference sequence). CDR3 DNA sequence: TGTGCCAGCACCCAAACCGAGGCTTTCTTT. It translates to CASTQTEAFF.

The chain carries TRBV28 and TRBJ1-2; no clear D. V was cut by 6 bases and J by 4 bases, with 15 bases left in between. The germline gives CDR1 MDHEN, CDR2 SYDVKM. This CDR3 has 14 amino acids. The chain's CDR3 is CASRPAGLLYGYTF. CDR3 bases: TGTGCCAGCAGGCCCGCCGGACTCCTCTATGGCTACACCTTC.

This clonotype occurred a few times. This sequence joins TRBV28 and TRBJ2-1; possible D gene TRBD1, 6 bases. Germline CDR1 is MDHEN and CDR2 is SYDVKM. Trimming cost V 6 bases and J 1 base, with 10 bases left between them. The CDR3 sequence is 14 residues long. The CDR3: CASSGQPSYNEQFF. For the CDR3, the DNA is TGTGCCAGCAGCGGACAGCCTTCCTACAATGAGCAGTTCTTC.

The rearrangement links TRBV12-3 or TRBV12-4 to TRBJ2-3; D gene ambiguous. CDR3 size: 13 residues. V gave up 8 bases and J gave up 0 bases, with 9 bases separating them. The CDR3 spells CASQLLSTDTQYF. CDR3 DNA sequence: TGTGCCAGCCAGCTCCTAAGCACAGATACGCAGTATTTT.

This clonotype has only a few counts. V usage is TRBV4-3 and J usage is TRBJ1-1; D is undetermined. The CDR3 consists of 16 residues. V dropped 0 bases and J dropped 3 bases, with 14 bases sitting between them. Looked up from germline, CDR1 is LGHNA and CDR2 is YSLEER. The CDR3 reads CASSQDSRVRYTEAFF. The CDR3 DNA follows: TGCGCCAGCAGCCAAGATAGTAGGGTGAGGTACACTGAAGCTTTCTTT.

This clonotype was seen a handful of times. The chain joins TRBV29-1 to TRBJ2-2, with a weak D call TRBD1 (5 bases). CDR1 is SQVTM and CDR2 is ANQGSEA in the germline V gene. The CDR3 totals 14 residues. The ends were cut back, 7 bases at V and 0 bases at J, with 12 bases in the middle. CDR3 bases: TGCAGCGCCCATCAGGGATCGAACACCGGGGAGCTGTTTTTT. Its translation: CSAHQGSNTGELFF.

The V and J genes are TRBV11-2 and TRBJ1-4; TRBD1 agrees at 8 bases. The V gene's germline CDR1 is SGHAT and CDR2 FQNNGV. Trimming removed 4 bases from V and 10 bases from J; junction bases left unmatched: 8. This CDR3 is 14 amino acids long. CDR3 DNA sequence: TGTGCCAGCAGCTCCTTACAGGGGGTGAGAAAACTGTTTTTT. Residues: CASSSLQGVRKLFF.

The chain joins TRBV7-2 to TRBJ2-7; weak D call: TRBD1 (5 bases). V lost 8 bases to trimming and J lost 2 bases, with 22 bases between them. The CDR3 has 16 residues. The germline V gene encodes CDR1 SGHTA and CDR2 FQGNSA. The CDR3 spells CASSTGVRVSTYEQYF. The CDR3 region has the DNA TGTGCCAGCTCGACTGGGGTCAGGGTGAGCACCTACGAGCAGTACTTC.

This clonotype has more than one count but fewer than ten. The chain combines TRBV7-9 with TRBJ2-7; the D is unclear. Trimming pared 8 bases from V and 5 bases from J, leaving 16 bases between. Per germline, CDR1 SEHNR and CDR2 FQNEAQ (reference sequence). This CDR3 contains 13 residues. This CDR3 reads CASQGGTRHEQYF. The CDR3 bases are TGTGCCAGCCAAGGCGGAACCAGGCACGAGCAGTACTTC.

The rearrangement joins TRBV11-2 to TRBJ2-4; D gene uncertain. Trimming removed 5 bases at V and 6 bases at J, with 14 bases between. CDR1 is SGHAT, CDR2 FQNNGV, per germline. The CDR3 runs to 14 residues. In DNA, the CDR3 is TGTGCCAGCAGCCGGATAGGTGTGGCAAACATTCAGTACTTC. This gives the protein CASSRIGVANIQYF.

This clonotype came up a few times. J is TRBJ2-7 and V is TRBV4-2; maybe TRBD1 (5 bases). The CDR3 spans 17 residues. V was pared by 1 base and J by 3 bases, with 19 bases between. Germline loops: CDR1 LGHNA, CDR2 YNFKEQ. For the CDR3, the DNA is TGTGCCAGCAGCCAAGGGGGCCAAGGGTCCGTCTTCTACGAGCAGTACTTC. Translated, it gives CASSQGGQGSVFYEQYF.

As DNA, the CDR3 is TGCAGTGCTAGCTCGGGACAGGAAATGAACACTGAAGCTTTCTTT. Its translation is CSASSGQEMNTEAFF. V usage is TRBV20-1 and J usage is TRBJ1-1; 8 bases fit TRBD1. The CDR3 length is 15 residues. CDR1 and CDR2 (germline): DFQATT, SNEGSKA (reference sequence). V lost 3 bases to trimming and J lost 0 bases; unmatched junction nucleotides: 6.

This clonotype was detected only once. CDR3 DNA: TGCGCCAGCAGCTCCCCCGACGGACTAGCAAGGGGGTACGAGCAGTACTTC. Translating gives CASSSPDGLARGYEQYF. V usage is TRBV5-1 and J usage is TRBJ2-7; 8 bases map to TRBD2. Losses at the gene ends were 3 bases for V and 4 bases for J; bases not matched to a gene: 15. The V gene's germline CDR1 is SGHRS and CDR2 YFSETQ. The CDR3 is 17 residues long.

As to this clonotype: One end of the junction fails to match germline, which may point to a read error. The chain combines TRBV12-3 or TRBV12-4 with TRBJ2-4; possibly TRBD1 for D (6 bases). The J call is doubtful: the DNA matches TRBJ2-7 better. This CDR3 contains 14 residues. CDR3 DNA: TGTGCTAGCAGGAGCGGCAGGGGAGCAAACGAGCAGTACTTC. It codes for CASRSGRGANEQYF.

The rearrangement links TRBV24-1 to TRBJ2-1, with D perhaps TRBD1 (5 bases). Germline V gene sequence: CDR1 KGHDR, CDR2 SFDVKD. Trimming shortened V by 4 bases and J by 5 bases, and 20 bases separated the two germline ends. The CDR3 loop spans 17 amino acids. The CDR3 region is CATSEGGRDRHHNEQFF. CDR3 DNA sequence: TGTGCCACCAGTGAGGGCGGCAGGGATAGACATCACAATGAGCAGTTCTTC.

This clonotype was detected once. CDR3 coding DNA: TGTGCCAGCAGTGCCAACCGGGACAGGGAAGCTGGAAACACCATATATTTT. It translates to CASSANRDREAGNTIYF. This chain connects TRBV12-3 or TRBV12-4 to TRBJ1-3, with 9 positions matching TRBD1. The CDR3 loop spans 17 amino acids. The junction had 10 bases not matched to a gene; V was cut back by 5 bases and J by 2 bases.

For this clonotype: At one end the junction does not follow the germline gene, possibly because of a read error. The chain recombines TRBV6-1 with TRBJ1-1; TRBD1 agrees at 7 bases. Germline V lookup: CDR1 MNHNS, CDR2 SASEGT. This CDR3 is built from 15 residues. The chain's CDR3 is CVSSDLRQGDTEAFF. CDR3 DNA sequence: TGTGTCAGCAGTGACTTACGACAGGGTGACACTGAAGCTTTCTTT.

The chain employs TRBV12-5 and TRBJ1-2, with TRBD1 identical over 10 bases. Losses at the gene ends were 6 bases for V and 7 bases for J; bases not matched to a gene: 5. CDR1 and CDR2 from the germline V gene are LGHNT and FRNRAP. The CDR3 spans 13 residues. As DNA, the CDR3 is TGTGCTAGTGGCCGAGGGACAGGGGCTGGCTACACCTTC. Translation gives CASGRGTGAGYTF.

The rearrangement uses TRBV20-1 and TRBJ1-2; no clear D gene. The CDR3 spans 14 residues. Germline V gives CDR1 DFQATT, CDR2 SNEGSKA (reference sequence). V lost 0 bases and J 8 bases, leaving 16 bases between the germline ends. The DNA for the CDR3 is TGCAGTGCTAGAGATCCCTCTTATTCGGGCGGCTACACCTTC. It specifies CSARDPSYSGGYTF.

This clonotype has more than one count but fewer than ten. The genes are TRBV5-1 and TRBJ2-3, with D perhaps matching TRBD2 (6 bases). The CDR3 length is 17 residues. CDR1 is SGHRS and CDR2 is YFSETQ in the germline V gene. The ends were cut back, 4 bases at V and 0 bases at J, with 18 bases in the middle. This chain's CDR3 is CASSPAVGGPSTDTQYF. In nucleotides, the CDR3 is TGCGCCAGCAGCCCGGCAGTGGGGGGACCTAGCACAGATACGCAGTATTTT.

This clonotype has only a few counts. The chain is built from TRBV3-1 and TRBJ2-3; perhaps D is TRBD1 or TRBD2 (5 bases each). The V gene lost 1 base and the J gene lost 2 bases, with 13 bases spanning the gap. The CDR3 sequence is 16 residues long. Germline values: CDR1 LGHDT, CDR2 YNNKEL (reference sequence). CDR3 DNA sequence: TGTGCCAGCAGCCAAGGAAACGGGACCATCACAGATACGCAGTATTTT. Translating gives CASSQGNGTITDTQYF.

This clonotype occurred a few times. The rearrangement uses TRBV20-1 and TRBJ1-6; D is uncertain. CDR1 and CDR2 from the germline V gene are DFQATT and SNEGSKA (reference sequence). The CDR3 spans 15 residues. Trimming pared 0 bases from V and 9 bases from J, leaving 15 bases between. CDR3 amino acids: CSARETHFRGSPLHF. The DNA of the CDR3 is TGCAGTGCTAGAGAAACCCATTTCAGAGGTTCACCCCTCCACTTT.

This clonotype has at least ten counts. The chain couples TRBV15 to TRBJ1-2; D not resolved. V was pared by 0 bases and J by 0 bases, with 5 bases between. The CDR3 runs 14 residues. Germline V gene data show CDR1 as LNHNV and CDR2 as YYDKDF (reference sequence). CDR3 sequence: CATSREISNYGYTF. CDR3 nucleotides: TGTGCCACCAGCAGAGAAATCTCTAACTATGGCTACACCTTC.

The chain joins TRBV20-1 to TRBJ2-1; 10 nucleotides match TRBD1. The CDR3 contains 18 residues. The junction had 14 bases not matched to a gene; V was cut back by 0 bases and J by 6 bases. Germline V CDR1 and CDR2: DFQATT, SNEGSKA (reference sequence). The CDR3 DNA sequence: TGCAGTGCTAGAGATCTAATACAACGACAGGGGGCATGCAATGAGCAGTTCTTC. This encodes CSARDLIQRQGACNEQFF.

This chain links TRBV9 with TRBJ2-1; a weak D match, TRBD1 (6 bases). The DNA end is a closer match to TRBJ2-7, so the J assignment may be wrong. The CDR3 spans 16 residues. CDR1 and CDR2 from the germline V gene are SGDLS and YYNGEE. The CDR3 coding sequence is TGTGCCAGCAGCCTCGGACAGCTTAGCTCCTACAATGAGCAGTACTTC. Its protein is CASSLGQLSSYNEQYF.

This chain joins TRBV20-1 and TRBJ2-1; 7 bases are a match to TRBD2. The CDR3 length is 16 residues. The trim removed 1 base at V and 0 bases at J, leaving 6 bases unmatched. Germline V gives CDR1 DFQATT, CDR2 SNEGSKA (reference sequence). The CDR3 DNA follows: TGCAGTGCTAGAGTCTCTAGCGGACTCTCCTACAATGAGCAGTTCTTC. It translates to CSARVSSGLSYNEQFF.